What follows describes a single TCR beta chain. The sample belongs to a study of blood T cell repertoires in COVID-19. For the study at large: The study drew acute and convalescent COVID-19 samples from the United States, Italy and Spain.

As handled by the study authors: Reference gene primer amplification yielded estimated nucleated cell counts. Libraries were prepared by immunoSEQ multiplex PCR; TCRdb keeps only in-frame clonotypes and omits some of them. V and J calls and clone size are those listed in that table; D and trimming were worked out from the DNA. The table records around 170,000 clones, roughly 87% of them present only once. Trimming left V 1 base short and J 2 bases short, with 11 bases between. The CDR3 has 15 amino acids. The germline V gene has CDR1 MNHEY and CDR2 SMNVEV (reference sequence). The receptor was isolated from a woman between 40 and 50 years old with acute or convalescent COVID-19. The rearrangement uses TRBV27 and TRBJ1-2; D is perhaps TRBD1 (5 bases). The sample comprised peripheral blood. CDR3 loop: CASSLLGGGNYGYTF. The CDR3 DNA reads as TGTGCCAGCAGTTTATTGGGCGGGGGGAACTATGGCTACACCTTC.